This T cell receptor (beta chain) emerged from a study of T cell repertoires in cytomegalovirus infection (dated by TCRdb to between 2018 and 2020). For context, the study as a whole: Donor HLA type was relevant to the analysis, as public TCR beta signatures indicated carriage of CMV infection together with the matching HLA type.

For sequencing, an Illumina HiSeq 1500 was employed. TCRdb reworked the public reads: Q25 trimming with fastp, MiXCR clone assembly, productive beta chains retained. Entries that share a CDR3 protein sequence are merged under the most common genes and DNA. The sample includes a few hundred thousand distinct CDR3 sequences, with 15% to 20% observed a single time. Clones ranked in the top ten supply 8.7% of the sample. General conclusions and limits of the study: In both this cohort and an independent cohort of several hundred donors, the cumulative frequency of public TCR beta family members distinguished carriers of CMV infection plus the relevant HLA type. The ex vivo response was dominated by HLA-C-restricted CMV-specific TCR beta clonotypes, which also provided the single most frequent clonotype in two of eight donors.

Taken from cysteine to phenylalanine, the CDR3 has 16 residues. Of the read, only the CDR3 DNA is kept; its 48 bases are in frame from base 1. The germline V gene encodes CDR1 LNHNV and CDR2 YYDKDF (reference sequence). Deletion took 0 bases off V and 0 bases off J, with a span of 10 bases between the germline ends. This clonotype appeared a few times. The antigen it recognizes is unknown. No base quality values were provided; no much bigger clone lies one nucleotide off. This receptor chain uses TRBV15 and TRBJ2-3, with the identity of the D gene unclear. Sequencing was performed on PBMCs. This TCR was sampled from a human donor in good health (CMV status not recorded). Some clones in this sample may be carry-over from other donors' samples. The CDR3 region has the sequence CATSRDGRSSTDTQYF. DNA sequence: TGTGCCACCAGCAGAGATGGACGGTCTAGCACAGATACGCAGTATTTT.